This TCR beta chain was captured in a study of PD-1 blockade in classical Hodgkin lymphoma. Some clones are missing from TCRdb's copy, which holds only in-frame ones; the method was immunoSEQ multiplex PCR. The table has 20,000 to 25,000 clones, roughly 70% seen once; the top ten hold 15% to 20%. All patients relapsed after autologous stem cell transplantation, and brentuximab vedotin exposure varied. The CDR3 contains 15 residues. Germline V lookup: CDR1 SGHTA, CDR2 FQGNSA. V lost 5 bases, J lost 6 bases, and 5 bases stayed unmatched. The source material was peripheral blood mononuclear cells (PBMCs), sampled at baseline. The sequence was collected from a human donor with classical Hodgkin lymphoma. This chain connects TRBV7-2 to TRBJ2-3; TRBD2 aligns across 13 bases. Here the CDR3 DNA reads TGTGCCAGCAGCCGACTAGCGGGGGGTTCCGATACGCAGTATTTT. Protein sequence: CASSRLAGGSDTQYF.